This passage covers 7 T cell receptor beta chains from one sample sequenced in a study of blood T cell repertoires in COVID-19. Profiling relied on immunoSEQ multiplex PCR, and the TCRdb table lists in-frame clones only, not all of them. The table lists around 150,000 clones, roughly 79% of them singletons. The sample comprised peripheral blood. These TCRs come from a woman of 80 years or more with acute or convalescent COVID-19.

This chain connects TRBV28 to TRBJ1-6, with D possibly being TRBD1 (6 bases). Germline loops: CDR1 MDHEN, CDR2 SYDVKM. This CDR3 is 11 amino acids long. V lost 3 bases to trimming and J lost 17 bases, with 11 bases between them. Here the CDR3 DNA reads TGTGCCAGCAGTTTTATGACAGGTGTCCACTTT. Protein sequence: CASSFMTGVHF.

The CDR3 nucleotides are TGTGCCAGCAGAGAGACAGGGCTGAATGGCTACACCTTC. Translating gives CASRETGLNGYTF. This sequence joins TRBV6-5 and TRBJ1-2; 7 nucleotides line up with TRBD1. Unmatched junction bases numbered 7, after V lost 6 bases and J lost 6 bases. Germline V gene sequence: CDR1 MNHEY, CDR2 SVGAGI. The CDR3 spans 13 residues.

The CDR3 spells CASSQDWAVSGYNEQFF. CDR3 DNA: TGTGCCAGCAGCCAAGATTGGGCGGTTAGCGGGTACAATGAGCAGTTCTTC. V is TRBV4-2 and J is TRBJ2-1; 7 bases fit TRBD2. The CDR3 loop spans 17 amino acids. V was pared by 0 bases and J by 4 bases, with 9 bases of the junction left unmatched. Per the germline V gene, CDR1 is LGHNA and CDR2 is YNFKEQ.

The rearrangement uses TRBV18 and TRBJ2-2; D ambiguous. The germline V gene encodes CDR1 KGHSH and CDR2 LQKENI. V was pared by 3 bases and J by 6 bases, with 11 bases between. The CDR3 totals 14 residues. CDR3 coding DNA: TGTGCCAGCTCACCCTCGACTCTCTCCGGGGAGCTGTTTTTT. It specifies CASSPSTLSGELFF.

The chain employs TRBV7-2 and TRBJ2-7, with 10 bases lining up with TRBD2. Trimming removed 5 bases from V and 0 bases from J; junction bases left unmatched: 4. The V gene's germline CDR1 is SGHTA and CDR2 FQGNSA. The CDR3 is 15 residues long. For the CDR3, the DNA is TGTGCCAGCAGCCTTAGCGGGAGGACCTCCTACGAGCAGTACTTC. Amino acids: CASSLSGRTSYEQYF.

This chain uses TRBV5-1 with TRBJ2-7; 10 bases align to TRBD1. This CDR3 spans 15 amino acids. Germline lookup yields CDR1 SGHRS and CDR2 YFSETQ. J was trimmed by 4 bases and V by 4 bases; bases with no gene match: 8. The CDR3, as DNA: TGCGCCAGCAGCGCACCGGACAGGGGGGGATACGAGCAGTACTTC. It specifies CASSAPDRGGYEQYF.

The J gene is TRBJ2-1, the V gene TRBV5-1; D perhaps matches TRBD1 (7 bases). V lost 4 bases and J 0 bases, leaving 14 bases between the germline ends. From germline, CDR1 is SGHRS and CDR2 YFSETQ. The CDR3 consists of 16 residues. The CDR3 region is CASSTAGQSSYNEQFF. The CDR3 DNA reads as TGCGCCAGCAGCACCGCGGGACAGAGCTCCTACAATGAGCAGTTCTTC.